What follows are 19 T cell receptor beta chains derived from one specimen sequenced in a study of post-analysis software for immune sequencing data. Study-level points and caveats: TRBV segments more frequent in patients than in controls numbered several and included TRBV5-6, TRBV5-1 and TRBV20-1.

Carried by the TCR beta cDNA libraries were unique molecular identifiers. TCRdb fed the PCR reads into MiXCR, producing one record per CDR3 protein. Of about half a million distinct CDR3 sequences in the sample, around 31% were seen once. Their antigen targets remain unknown. Sequences were obtained from blood. All receptors derive from a girl aged 2 to 17 with multiple sclerosis.

This clonotype was recorded a few times. V gene TRBV20-1 combines with J gene TRBJ1-2; TRBD1 matches 8 bases. In germline, CDR1 is DFQATT, CDR2 SNEGSKA (reference sequence). The CDR3 has 13 residues. Trimming cost V 6 bases and J 4 bases; bases outside gene matches: 7. The CDR3 nucleotides read TGCAGTGCCTCGACAGGGGTTGTCTATGGCTACACCTTC. Its translation is CSASTGVVYGYTF.

This chain connects TRBV2 to TRBJ1-5; tentatively, D is TRBD1 (5 bases). This CDR3 has 13 amino acids. Germline values: CDR1 SNHLY, CDR2 FYNNEI. V lost 4 bases to trimming and J lost 3 bases, with 7 bases between them. The CDR3 DNA follows: TGTGCCAGCAGTGGACAGTACAATCAGCCCCAGCATTTT. Protein product: CASSGQYNQPQHF.

CDR3 in amino acids: CASTPYLAGFTDTQYF. CDR3 DNA: TGTGCCAGCACCCCCTACCTAGCGGGATTCACAGATACGCAGTATTTT. The J gene is TRBJ2-3, the V gene TRBV7-9; 9 nucleotides match TRBD2. V shed 7 bases, J shed 2 bases, and the junction held 10 bases outside the gene matches. CDR3 length: 16 residues. The V gene's germline CDR1 is SEHNR and CDR2 FQNEAQ (reference sequence).

The chain recombines TRBV20-1 with TRBJ2-1; D remains ambiguous. This CDR3 contains 12 residues. Germline CDR1 reads DFQATT; CDR2 reads SNEGSKA (reference sequence). Trimming stripped 3 bases from V and 6 bases from J, with 9 bases between. CDR3 protein: CSASGQRNEQFF. Written as DNA, the CDR3 is TGCAGTGCTAGCGGGCAACGCAATGAGCAGTTCTTC.

V is TRBV5-1 and J is TRBJ2-5, with 9 nucleotides matching TRBD1. The CDR3 extends over 15 amino acids. Germline CDR1 and CDR2: SGHRS and YFSETQ. The V segment lost 1 base and the J segment 11 bases; nucleotides outside the gene matches: 12. CDR3 coding DNA: TGCGCCAGCAGCTTGAGGTGGGGACAGGGCAATGAGCAGTACTTC. This codes for CASSLRWGQGNEQYF.

This clonotype was seen a few times. V gene TRBV10-2 combines with J gene TRBJ2-3; TRBD2 agrees at 13 bases. V dropped 4 bases and J dropped 2; count of bases not matched to a gene: 3. Germline lookup yields CDR1 WSHSY and CDR2 SAAADI. This CDR3 is built from 16 residues. The CDR3 loop reads CASSGLAGGYTDTQYF. The CDR3 DNA sequence: TGCGCCAGCAGTGGACTAGCGGGGGGATACACAGATACGCAGTATTTT.

V usage is TRBV9 and J usage is TRBJ1-1; no firm D call. The CDR3 totals 14 residues. Trimming removed 4 bases at V and 4 bases at J, with 14 bases between. CDR1 is SGDLS, CDR2 YYNGEE, per germline. The CDR3 nucleotides read TGTGCCAGCAGCTCAGAGGGCCATACCACTGAAGCTTTCTTT. The encoded protein is CASSSEGHTTEAFF.

The V gene is TRBV20-1, the J gene TRBJ1-2, with a weak D call TRBD1 (5 bases). V was shortened by 5 bases and J by 1 base, with 11 bases between the two germline ends. Germline CDR1 DFQATT, CDR2 SNEGSKA (reference sequence). The CDR3 covers 13 residues. CDR3 DNA sequence: TGCAGTGCTGCACAACAGGATAACTATGGCTACACCTTC. As protein: CSAAQQDNYGYTF.

This clonotype has only a few counts. The CDR3 nucleotides read TGCAGCGTTGCCCAAACCGGGGCCACTGAAGCTTTCTTT. Translation gives CSVAQTGATEAFF. This chain connects TRBV29-1 to TRBJ1-1, with TRBD1 as a possible D gene (5 bases). CDR3 length equals 13 residues. Germline values: CDR1 SQVTM, CDR2 ANQGSEA. The V and J ends lost 4 bases and 4 bases respectively, with 13 bases between them.

In its sample, this clonotype was seen a few times. The rearrangement joins TRBV7-6 to TRBJ2-5; TRBD2 is a possible D gene (5 bases). The germline CDR1 and CDR2 sequences are SGHVS and FNYEAQ. The length of the CDR3 is 14 residues. V lost 5 bases and J 4 bases, leaving 14 bases between the germline ends. The CDR3 spells CASSTSRGRETQYF. The DNA of the CDR3 is TGTGCCAGCAGCACATCACGAGGGCGAGAGACCCAGTACTTC.

This clonotype was picked up a small number of times. The chain uses TRBV7-9 and TRBJ1-5, with 9 bases aligning to TRBD1. The germline V gene has CDR1 SEHNR and CDR2 FQNEAQ (reference sequence). The CDR3 totals 14 residues. J gave up 5 bases and V 5 bases, and 4 bases lay outside the gene matches. CDR3 DNA: TGTGCCAGCAGCGTGGGGACAGGGCATCAGCCCCAGCATTTT. Amino acid sequence: CASSVGTGHQPQHF.

There are many counts of this clonotype. The rearrangement joins TRBV12-3 or TRBV12-4 to TRBJ2-5; D call uncertain. V was cut by 5 bases and J by 3 bases, with 10 bases left in between. This CDR3 has 13 amino acids. CDR3 amino acids: CASSLSGEETQYF. For the CDR3, the DNA is TGTGCCAGCAGTCTGTCAGGCGAAGAGACCCAGTACTTC.

This clonotype showed up just a few times. The rearrangement joins TRBV28 to TRBJ2-1; D may be TRBD1 or TRBD2 (6 bases each). V lost 6 bases and J lost 6, with 15 bases in between. Germline V CDR1 and CDR2: MDHEN, SYDVKM. The CDR3 spans 14 residues. The CDR3 is CASSKGGSFNEQFF. CDR3 sequence (DNA): TGTGCCAGCAGCAAGGGGGGTTCGTTCAATGAGCAGTTCTTC.

This clonotype came up a few times. The J gene is TRBJ2-3, the V gene TRBV12-3 or TRBV12-4; D tentatively fits TRBD1 or TRBD2 (5 bases each). The CDR3 consists of 15 residues. With 7 bases removed from V and 0 bases from J, the gap between germline ends came to 14 bases. Here the CDR3 DNA reads TGTGCCAGCACCCTGAGGGGTACTAGCACAGATACGCAGTATTTT. Translation: CASTLRGTSTDTQYF.

The chain links TRBV14 to TRBJ2-4; D is undetermined. Near its end, the DNA agrees better with TRBJ2-7, so the J call may be wrong. Germline loops: CDR1 SGHDN, CDR2 FVKESK. The CDR3 totals 13 residues. The CDR3 nucleotides are TGTGCCAGCAGCCAAGCGCCTAGACGCGAGCAGTACTTC. As protein: CASSQAPRREQYF.

This clonotype was detected only a few times. The chain couples TRBV4-1 to TRBJ2-3; 10 nucleotides match TRBD1. Germline values: CDR1 MGHRA, CDR2 YSYEKL. The CDR3 is made up of 17 amino acids. J lost 1 base, V lost 4 bases, and 8 bases had no gene match. CDR3 DNA: TGCGCCAGCAGCCGAGGCCCCGGGACAGGGGGCACAGATACGCAGTATTTT. Translating it yields CASSRGPGTGGTDTQYF.

This chain links TRBV2 with TRBJ1-6; D call uncertain. The CDR3 length is 12 residues. Trimming stripped 2 bases from V and 6 bases from J, with 2 bases between. Germline lookup yields CDR1 SNHLY and CDR2 FYNNEI. In DNA form, the CDR3 reads TGTGCCAGCAGTGAACGTAATTCACCCCTCCACTTT. Encoded protein: CASSERNSPLHF.

The V gene is TRBV2, the J gene TRBJ2-1; D is possibly TRBD1 (5 bases). Germline V lookup: CDR1 SNHLY, CDR2 FYNNEI. The CDR3 contains 11 residues. Trimming pared 6 bases from V and 8 bases from J, leaving 8 bases between. The CDR3 nucleotides read TGTGCCAGCAGAGGGGTGGATGAGCAGTTCTTC. Its protein product is CASRGVDEQFF.

This clonotype was detected a few times. The rearrangement links TRBV15 to TRBJ2-1; D is possibly TRBD2 (5 bases). Germline values: CDR1 LNHNV, CDR2 YYDKDF (reference sequence). This CDR3 is built from 12 residues. V was clipped by 8 bases and J by 5 bases, with 10 bases between them. The CDR3 loop is CATAGRDNEQFF. In DNA form, the CDR3 reads TGTGCCACCGCGGGTCGAGACAATGAGCAGTTCTTC.